A single T cell receptor (beta chain) is shown here with its context. The V end lost 4 bases, the J end lost 6 bases, and 13 bases lay between the germline ends. The germline gives CDR1 LNHDA, CDR2 SQIVND (reference sequence). This CDR3 comprises 14 residues. While CD8+ and CD4+ T cells were isolated negatively, TEMRA cells were enriched by FACS. These data belong to a study of CD8 T cells in Susac syndrome. Random hexamers served to reverse transcribe roughly 0.5 to 1 ug RNA. TCRdb recomputed calls from the immunoSEQ multiplex PCR reads with MiXCR, one row per CDR3 protein. The table records fewer than 350,000 distinct CDR3 sequences, about 90% of them present only once.

The sample was CD4+ T cells from PBMCs. The receptor was derived from a human donor with multiple sclerosis. The rearrangement links TRBV19 to TRBJ1-5; tentatively, D is TRBD1 (6 bases). CDR3 loop: CASSRTDSVQPQHF. CDR3 nucleotide sequence: TGTGCCAGTAGTAGGACAGATTCTGTTCAGCCCCAGCATTTT.